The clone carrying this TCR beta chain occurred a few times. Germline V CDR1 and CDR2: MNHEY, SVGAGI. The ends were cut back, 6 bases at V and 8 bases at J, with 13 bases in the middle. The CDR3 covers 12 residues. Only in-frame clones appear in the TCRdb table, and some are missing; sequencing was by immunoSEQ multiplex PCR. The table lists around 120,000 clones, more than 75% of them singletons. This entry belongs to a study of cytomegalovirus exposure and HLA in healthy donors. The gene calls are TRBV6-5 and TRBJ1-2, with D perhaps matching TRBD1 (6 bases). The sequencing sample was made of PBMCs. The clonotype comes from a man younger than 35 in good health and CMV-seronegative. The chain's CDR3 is CASSQNRDGYTF. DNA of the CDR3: TGTGCCAGCAGCCAAAACAGGGACGGCTACACCTTC.